This passage covers 2 T cell receptor beta chains from one sample sequenced in a study of T cell responses to AZD1222 COVID-19 vaccine. Assay used: immunoSEQ multiplex PCR; TCRdb lists only in-frame clones, some missing. This repertoire shows 130,000 to 150,000 clones, approximately 88% found once; its top ten account for around 15%. Source: peripheral blood, taken on day 0 of AZD1222 vaccination. The receptors come from an adult in good health.

The rearrangement links TRBV6-4 to TRBJ2-7, with TRBD2 matching 8 bases. The CDR3 has 16 amino acids. Germline V gene sequence: CDR1 MRHNA, CDR2 SNTAGT. The trim removed 6 bases at V and 1 base at J, leaving 11 bases unmatched. The CDR3 region has the DNA TGTGCCAGCAGCGACCCGTCTACTAGCGGATCCTACGAGCAGTACTTC. Its protein product is CASSDPSTSGSYEQYF.

The chain employs TRBV29-1 and TRBJ1-1, with D perhaps TRBD1 (5 bases). Trimming cost V 4 bases and J 3 bases, with 12 bases left between them. In germline, CDR1 is SQVTM, CDR2 ANQGSEA. CDR3 length: 13 amino acids. CDR3 DNA sequence: TGCAGCGTTGGCAGGGAGGAGTACACTGAAGCTTTCTTT. The encoded protein is CSVGREEYTEAFF.